This TCR beta chain was observed in a study of a mutant IDH1 vaccine in newly diagnosed glioma. Study details: Before enrollment, patients got radiotherapy alone, temozolomide alone, or mostly the combination.

Sequencing used immunoSEQ multiplex PCR; TCRdb keeps in-frame clones, though not all of them. In the table there are tens of thousands of clones, roughly four fifths of which are singletons. As for time point: week 35, safety follow-up. All doses held 300 ug of mutant IDH1 20-mer peptide, with topical imiquimod. In every donor, the tumor was a new WHO grade 3 or 4 IDH1-mutant, ATRX-lost astrocytoma. Study-level points and caveats: Evidence of vaccine-induced immune responses was documented in about 93% of patients.

On this clone itself: Its antigen is as yet unknown.

Germline V gene data show CDR1 as MNHNY and CDR2 as SVGAGI (reference sequence). Trimming removed 4 bases from V and 8 bases from J, with 8 bases in between. This CDR3 comprises 11 residues. This rearrangement joins TRBV6-6 to TRBJ2-5, with D uncertain. This receptor was identified in a man in his forties with glioma. Source: PBMCs, taken from a glioma patient whose treatment included an IDH1 peptide vaccine. The CDR3 DNA is TGTGCCAGCAGTTTCGATGAAACCCAGTACTTC. Translation: CASSFDETQYF.